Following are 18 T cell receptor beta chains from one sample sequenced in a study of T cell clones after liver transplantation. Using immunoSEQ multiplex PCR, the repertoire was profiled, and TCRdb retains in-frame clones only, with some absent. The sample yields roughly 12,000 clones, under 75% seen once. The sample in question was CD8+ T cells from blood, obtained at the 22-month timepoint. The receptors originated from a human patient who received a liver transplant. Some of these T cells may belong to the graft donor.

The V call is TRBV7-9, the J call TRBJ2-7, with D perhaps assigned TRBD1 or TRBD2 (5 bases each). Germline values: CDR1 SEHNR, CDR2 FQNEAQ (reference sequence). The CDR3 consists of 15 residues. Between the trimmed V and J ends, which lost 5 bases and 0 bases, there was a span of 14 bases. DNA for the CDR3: TGTGCCAGCAGCCCGCCGGGACGAAGCTCCTACGAGCAGTACTTC. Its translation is CASSPPGRSSYEQYF.

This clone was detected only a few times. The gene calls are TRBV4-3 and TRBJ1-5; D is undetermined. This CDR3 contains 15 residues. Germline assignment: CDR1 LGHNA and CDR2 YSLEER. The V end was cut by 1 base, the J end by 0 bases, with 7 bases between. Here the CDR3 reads CASSQVAGSNQPQHF. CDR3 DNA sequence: TGCGCCAGCAGCCAAGTGGCCGGTAGCAATCAGCCCCAGCATTTT.

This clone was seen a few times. The CDR3: CASSTWGIDQPQYF. The CDR3 DNA reads as TGTGCCAGCAGTACCTGGGGGATCGATCAGCCGCAGTACTTC. The chain joins TRBV14 to TRBJ2-7; D is perhaps TRBD1 or TRBD2 (5 bases each). Per the germline V gene, CDR1 is SGHDN and CDR2 is FVKESK. CDR3 size: 14 residues. Trimming removed 6 bases at V and 9 bases at J, with 21 bases between.

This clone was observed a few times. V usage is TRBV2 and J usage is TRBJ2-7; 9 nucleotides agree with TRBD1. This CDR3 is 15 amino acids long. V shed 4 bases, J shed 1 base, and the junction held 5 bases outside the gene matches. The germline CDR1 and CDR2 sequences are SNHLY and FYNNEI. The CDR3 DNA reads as TGTGCCAGCAGTGTTAGGACAGGGGCTTCCTACGAGCAGTACTTC. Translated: CASSVRTGASYEQYF.

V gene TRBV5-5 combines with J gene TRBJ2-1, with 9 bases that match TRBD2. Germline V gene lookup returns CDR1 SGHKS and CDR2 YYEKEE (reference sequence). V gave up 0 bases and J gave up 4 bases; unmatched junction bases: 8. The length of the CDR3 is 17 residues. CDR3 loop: CASSLEGLAGMYNEQFF. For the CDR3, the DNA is TGTGCCAGCAGCTTGGAGGGGCTAGCGGGAATGTACAATGAGCAGTTCTTC.

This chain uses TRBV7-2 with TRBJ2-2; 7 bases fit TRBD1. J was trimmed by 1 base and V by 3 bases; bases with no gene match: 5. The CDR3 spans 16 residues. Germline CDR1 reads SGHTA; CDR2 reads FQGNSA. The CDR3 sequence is CASSFNRGLNTGELFF. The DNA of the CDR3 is TGTGCCAGCAGCTTTAATAGGGGGCTGAACACCGGGGAGCTGTTTTTT.

CDR3 bases: TGTGCCAGCAGCTTGGGACAGGCCGCTGACTATGGCTACACCTTC. It specifies CASSLGQAADYGYTF. The gene calls are TRBV5-6 and TRBJ1-2; D possibly corresponds to TRBD1 (6 bases). Germline values: CDR1 SGHDT, CDR2 YYEEEE. Trimming shortened V by 0 bases and J by 3 bases, and 12 bases separated the two germline ends. There are 15 residues in the CDR3.

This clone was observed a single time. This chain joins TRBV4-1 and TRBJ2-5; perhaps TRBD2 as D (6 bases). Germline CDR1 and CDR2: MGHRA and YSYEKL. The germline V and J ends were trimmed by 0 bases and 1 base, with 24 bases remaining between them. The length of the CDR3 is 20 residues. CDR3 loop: CASSQEGHVGGRSGQETQYF. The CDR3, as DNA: TGCGCCAGCAGCCAAGAGGGTCATGTGGGAGGACGGTCCGGCCAAGAGACCCAGTACTTC.

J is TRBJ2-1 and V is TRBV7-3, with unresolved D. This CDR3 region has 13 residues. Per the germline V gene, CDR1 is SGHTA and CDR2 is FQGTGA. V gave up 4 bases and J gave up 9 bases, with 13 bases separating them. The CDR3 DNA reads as TGTGCCAGCAGCTCCCTTTTGTCAGGTGAGCAGTTCTTC. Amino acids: CASSSLLSGEQFF.

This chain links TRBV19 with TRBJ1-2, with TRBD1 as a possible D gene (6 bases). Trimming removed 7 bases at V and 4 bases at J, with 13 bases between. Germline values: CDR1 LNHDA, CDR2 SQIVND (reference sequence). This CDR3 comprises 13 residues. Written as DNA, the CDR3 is TGTGCCAGTATCGGGGGGCCCGGCTATGGCTACACCTTC. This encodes CASIGGPGYGYTF.

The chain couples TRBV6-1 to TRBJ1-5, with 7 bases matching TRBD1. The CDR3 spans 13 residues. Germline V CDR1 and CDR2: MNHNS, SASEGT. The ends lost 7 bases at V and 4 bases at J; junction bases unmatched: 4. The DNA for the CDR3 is TGTGCCAGCAATAACAGGGGAAATCAGCCCCAGCATTTT. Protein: CASNNRGNQPQHF.

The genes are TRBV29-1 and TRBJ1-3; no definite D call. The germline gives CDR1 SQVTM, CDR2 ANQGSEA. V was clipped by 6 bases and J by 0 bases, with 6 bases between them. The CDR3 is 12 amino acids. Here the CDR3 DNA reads TGCAGCGTCGGTTTCTCTGGAAACACCATATATTTT. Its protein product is CSVGFSGNTIYF.

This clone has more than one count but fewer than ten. Here the CDR3 reads CAISGGLLETQYF. For the CDR3, the DNA is TGTGCCATCAGTGGGGGTCTCCTAGAGACCCAGTACTTC. The J gene is TRBJ2-5, the V gene TRBV10-3; the D is unclear. The germline V gene has CDR1 ENHRY and CDR2 SYGVKD. V shed 4 bases and J shed 4 bases, with 10 bases lying between them. The CDR3 runs to 13 residues.

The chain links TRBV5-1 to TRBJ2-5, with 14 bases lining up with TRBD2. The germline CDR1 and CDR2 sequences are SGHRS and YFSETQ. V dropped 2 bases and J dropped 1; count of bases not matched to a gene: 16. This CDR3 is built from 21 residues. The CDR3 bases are TGCGCCAGCAGCTTCGACCCGGGACTAGCGGGAGTTGGTGGGGTCCAAGAGACCCAGTACTTC. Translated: CASSFDPGLAGVGGVQETQYF. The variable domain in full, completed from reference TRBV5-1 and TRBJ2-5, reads KAGVTQTPRYLIKTRGQQVTLSCSPISGHRSVSWYQQTPGQGLQFLFEYFSETQRNKGNFPGRFSGRQFSNSRSEMNVSTLELGDSALYLCASSFDPGLAGVGGVQETQYFGPGTRLLVL.

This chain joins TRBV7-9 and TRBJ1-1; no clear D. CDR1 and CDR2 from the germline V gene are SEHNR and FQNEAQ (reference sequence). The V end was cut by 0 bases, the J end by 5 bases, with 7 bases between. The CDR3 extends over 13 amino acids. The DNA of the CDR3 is TGTGCCAGCAGCTTAGCAGTTCGGACTGAAGCTTTCTTT. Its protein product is CASSLAVRTEAFF.

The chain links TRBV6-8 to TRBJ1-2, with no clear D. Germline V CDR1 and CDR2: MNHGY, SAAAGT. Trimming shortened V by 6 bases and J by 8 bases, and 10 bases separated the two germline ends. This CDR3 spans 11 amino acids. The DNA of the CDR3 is TGTGCCAGCAGCTATCAACACGGCTACACCTTC. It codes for CASSYQHGYTF.

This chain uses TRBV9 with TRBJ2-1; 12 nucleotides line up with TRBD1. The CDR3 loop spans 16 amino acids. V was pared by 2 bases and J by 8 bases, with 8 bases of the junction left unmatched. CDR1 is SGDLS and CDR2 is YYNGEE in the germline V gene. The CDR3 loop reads CASSVGQGAFGYEQFF. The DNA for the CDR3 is TGTGCCAGCAGCGTGGGACAGGGGGCATTTGGATATGAGCAGTTCTTC.

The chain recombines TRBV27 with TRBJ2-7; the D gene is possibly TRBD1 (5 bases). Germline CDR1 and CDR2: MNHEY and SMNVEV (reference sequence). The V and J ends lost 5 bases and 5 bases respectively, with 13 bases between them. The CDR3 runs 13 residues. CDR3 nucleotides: TGTGCCAGCAGTGGGTCAGGGTTCCACGAGCAGTACTTC. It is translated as CASSGSGFHEQYF.